The next 5 T cell receptor beta chains were all read from a single sample in a study of T cell responses to AZD1222 COVID-19 vaccine. Some clones are missing from TCRdb's copy, which holds only in-frame ones; the method was immunoSEQ multiplex PCR. This table holds 95,000 to 150,000 clones, about nine tenths found once. This specimen was peripheral blood, taken on day 0 of AZD1222 vaccination. These receptors came from an adult in good health.

V gene TRBV18 combines with J gene TRBJ1-2; 7 bases are a match to TRBD1. Germline values: CDR1 KGHSH, CDR2 LQKENI. There are 13 residues in the CDR3. J lost 8 bases, V lost 3 bases, and 6 bases had no gene match. Here the CDR3 reads CASSPGTAQGYTF. CDR3 DNA: TGTGCCAGCTCACCCGGGACAGCTCAGGGCTACACCTTC.

The CDR3 bases are TGTGCCAGCAGCTTGAAAGGGTCCGGGGAGCTGTTTTTT. As protein: CASSLKGSGELFF. J is TRBJ2-2 and V is TRBV5-4; D unclear. Germline V CDR1 and CDR2: SGHNT, YYREEE (reference sequence). V lost 1 base and J 6 bases, leaving 7 bases between the germline ends. The CDR3 consists of 13 residues.

V and J are TRBV5-1 and TRBJ1-1; D not certain. This CDR3 contains 12 residues. Trimming took 1 base from V and 6 from J, leaving 7 bases between them. Germline CDR1 is SGHRS and CDR2 is YFSETQ. CDR3 nucleotides: TGCGCCAGCAGCTTGTTGAATTCTGAAGCTTTCTTT. Translation gives CASSLLNSEAFF.

The J gene is TRBJ2-5, the V gene TRBV10-2, with D possibly TRBD1 on 6 matching bases. The CDR3 consists of 15 residues. In germline, CDR1 is WSHSY, CDR2 SAAADI. The ends were cut back, 7 bases at V and 0 bases at J, with 15 bases in the middle. The CDR3 DNA sequence: TGCGCCAGCAAACACCGGGACAATAACCAAGAGACCCAGTACTTC. This translates into CASKHRDNNQETQYF.

This clone has just one count. V is TRBV5-5 and J is TRBJ1-6; D possibly corresponds to TRBD1 (5 bases). V lost 1 base and J 14 bases, leaving 19 bases between the germline ends. The germline CDR1 and CDR2 sequences are SGHKS and YYEKEE (reference sequence). CDR3 length equals 15 residues. The CDR3 loop is CASSLWAGLGMTLHF. In nucleotides, the CDR3 is TGTGCCAGCAGCTTGTGGGCAGGGTTGGGCATGACCCTCCACTTT.